This entry concerns a single T cell receptor beta chain. The sample originates from a study of beta chain features in type 1 diabetes. Investigators reverse transcribed all isolated RNA, so they sequenced expressed TCRB transcripts. Generated by immunoSEQ multiplex PCR, the TCRdb table keeps only in-frame clones and is missing some. The data hold about 260,000 clones, with roughly two thirds observed a single time. From germline, CDR1 is SGHTA and CDR2 FQGNSA. The CDR3 spans 12 residues. The V end was cut by 4 bases, the J end by 4 bases, with 7 bases between. Via CD45RO/CCR7/CD25/CD127/CD95/CD27, cells of the CD4+ naive, central memory, regulatory and stem cell-like memory subsets were sorted.

This sequence was found in a man aged 25 to 45 in good health. This chain connects TRBV7-2 to TRBJ1-2; no firm D call. Source material: naive CD4+ T cells from blood. DNA of the CDR3: TGTGCCAGCAGCTCCACAATCTATGGCTACACCTTC. Translated: CASSSTIYGYTF.